The 18 T cell receptor beta chains below were found in one sample sequenced in a study of neurological immune-mediated disorders. In TCRdb, the 5' RACE reads were re-called with MiXCR into one record per CDR3 protein. The sample has roughly 30,000 distinct CDR3 sequences, less than 6% seen once. Material: CD4+ T cells from blood. These receptors all come from a woman in her forties or fifties in good health.

This clonotype was seen ten or more times. The V and J genes are TRBV7-2 and TRBJ2-5; D is unclear. Germline-derived CDR1 and CDR2 are SGHTA and FQGNSA. The CDR3 covers 15 residues. With 1 base removed from V and 5 bases from J, the gap between germline ends came to 14 bases. The CDR3 sequence: CASSLGAARWETQYF. The CDR3, as DNA: TGTGCCAGCAGCTTAGGGGCCGCTAGGTGGGAGACCCAGTACTTC.

This clonotype was detected many times. V is TRBV7-2 and J is TRBJ1-2; D is undetermined. The CDR3 is 12 residues long. The germline V gene encodes CDR1 SGHTA and CDR2 FQGNSA. Trimming pared 4 bases from V and 9 bases from J, leaving 12 bases between. The CDR3 nucleotides are TGTGCCAGCAGCTCAACGGACGGCCGCTACACCTTC. It codes for CASSSTDGRYTF.

This clonotype was observed many times. The chain combines TRBV5-1 with TRBJ2-7; weak D call: TRBD1 (7 bases). The CDR3 consists of 15 residues. Germline V gives CDR1 SGHRS, CDR2 YFSETQ. V shed 0 bases and J shed 10 bases, with 20 bases lying between them. CDR3 in DNA: TGCGCCAGCAGCTTGGGAACAGGGGAGGAAGCGCGCCAGTACTTC. Protein: CASSLGTGEEARQYF.

This clonotype was detected ten times or more. This chain connects TRBV7-2 to TRBJ2-3, with 7 bases fitting TRBD2. Per the germline V gene, CDR1 is SGHTA and CDR2 is FQGNSA. The junction had 12 bases not matched to a gene; V was cut back by 5 bases and J by 4 bases. CDR3 length: 16 amino acids. DNA for the CDR3: TGTGCCAGCAGCCTCCGCTTTGGGGGGGGTGCAGATACGCAGTATTTT. This encodes CASSLRFGGGADTQYF.

This clonotype appeared many times. The V call is TRBV5-1, the J call TRBJ2-7; D not resolved. V gave up 0 bases and J gave up 6 bases, with 25 bases separating them. CDR3 length equals 18 residues. CDR1 and CDR2 (germline): SGHRS, YFSETQ. The CDR3 DNA reads as TGCGCCAGCAGCTTGGCCTTATCAGGCGGATTTGAGTTTGGCGAGCAGTACTTC. The encoded protein is CASSLALSGGFEFGEQYF.

The table lists this clonotype with many counts. The V call is TRBV9, the J call TRBJ2-1; D might be TRBD2 (5 bases). The CDR3 runs to 14 residues. Looked up from germline, CDR1 is SGDLS and CDR2 is YYNGEE. Trimming took 3 bases from V and 4 from J, leaving 11 bases between them. The CDR3: CASSAGLGYNEQFF. The CDR3, as DNA: TGTGCCAGCAGCGCCGGACTCGGATACAATGAGCAGTTCTTC.

This clonotype was observed many times. This chain joins TRBV7-9 and TRBJ2-1; TRBD1 might be the D (5 bases). This CDR3 comprises 14 residues. In germline, CDR1 is SEHNR, CDR2 FQNEAQ (reference sequence). The ends were cut back, 5 bases at V and 2 bases at J, with 10 bases in the middle. The CDR3 loop reads CASSPSGTYNEQFF. The DNA of the CDR3 is TGTGCCAGCAGCCCCTCAGGGACCTACAATGAGCAGTTCTTC.

This clonotype was detected many times. The chain has TRBV15 and TRBJ2-3; 13 bases fit TRBD2. Looked up from germline, CDR1 is LNHNV and CDR2 is YYDKDF (reference sequence). The CDR3 is 19 residues long. The V segment lost 7 bases and the J segment 6 bases; nucleotides outside the gene matches: 19. The CDR3 here is CATTKLAGGMRITEDTQYF. For the CDR3, the DNA is TGTGCCACCACCAAACTAGCGGGGGGGATGAGGATCACGGAGGATACGCAGTATTTT.

This clonotype showed up many times. V is TRBV20-1 and J is TRBJ1-5; 7 nucleotides agree with TRBD1. The CDR3 is made up of 14 amino acids. V trimming: 1 base; J trimming: 4 bases; junction bases outside the gene matches: 4. Germline CDR1 reads DFQATT; CDR2 reads SNEGSKA (reference sequence). The chain's CDR3 is CSARGDRVNQPQHF. DNA for the CDR3: TGCAGTGCTAGAGGAGACAGGGTAAATCAGCCCCAGCATTTT.

The chain has TRBV28 and TRBJ2-3; 7 nucleotides match TRBD1. Losses at the gene ends were 10 bases for V and 2 bases for J; bases not matched to a gene: 12. This CDR3 spans 15 amino acids. CDR1 is MDHEN, CDR2 SYDVKM, per germline. The CDR3 coding sequence is TGTGCCACCCTAAAAGGACAGGCCTACACAGATACGCAGTATTTT. The encoded protein is CATLKGQAYTDTQYF.

This clonotype was seen at least ten times. This sequence joins TRBV5-1 and TRBJ2-7; a possible D gene is TRBD2 (5 bases). The CDR3 length is 15 residues. The V end was cut by 7 bases, the J end by 5 bases, with 22 bases between. From germline, CDR1 is SGHRS and CDR2 YFSETQ. The CDR3 DNA follows: TGCGCCAGCCGCCTCGAGGCTAGCCCCAGCGACGAGCAGTACTTC. Translation: CASRLEASPSDEQYF.

This clonotype was observed at least ten times. This chain joins TRBV7-9 and TRBJ2-7, with 10 bases identical to TRBD1. There are 16 residues in the CDR3. V was clipped by 1 base and J by 4 bases; unmatched bases: 7. Per germline, CDR1 SEHNR and CDR2 FQNEAQ (reference sequence). The DNA for the CDR3 is TGTGCCAGCAGCTTAGTCCAGACAGGGGGCAGGTACGAGCAGTACTTC. Protein product: CASSLVQTGGRYEQYF.

V usage is TRBV20-1 and J usage is TRBJ2-4, with no clear D. The V end lost 0 bases, the J end lost 2 bases, and 8 bases lay between the germline ends. The CDR3 runs 14 residues. CDR1 and CDR2 from the germline V gene are DFQATT and SNEGSKA (reference sequence). The CDR3 sequence: CSARDLKSKNIQYF. CDR3 DNA: TGCAGTGCTAGAGACCTAAAATCCAAAAACATTCAGTACTTC.

This clonotype has a count of ten or more. The chain has TRBV5-1 and TRBJ2-1; 8 bases agree with TRBD2. The V and J ends lost 0 bases and 5 bases, in that order; junction bases with no gene match: 7. Germline V lookup: CDR1 SGHRS, CDR2 YFSETQ. The CDR3 totals 16 residues. In DNA, the CDR3 is TGCGCCAGCAGCTTGGAGGGTAGCGGGACCAACAATGAGCAGTTCTTC. Its protein product is CASSLEGSGTNNEQFF.

This clonotype was seen ten or more times. The genes are TRBV29-1 and TRBJ2-2; no clear D. The CDR3 contains 12 residues. In germline, CDR1 is SQVTM, CDR2 ANQGSEA. V lost 3 bases, J lost 1 base, and 3 bases lay in between. CDR3: CSVDRNTGELFF. CDR3 coding DNA: TGCAGCGTTGATAGGAACACCGGGGAGCTGTTTTTT.

This clonotype has at least ten counts. The V and J genes are TRBV10-3 and TRBJ1-1; D gene uncertain. The length of the CDR3 is 11 residues. Trimming left V 5 bases short and J 6 bases short, with 7 bases between. Germline assignment: CDR1 ENHRY and CDR2 SYGVKD. The CDR3 bases are TGTGCCATCAGTAAAGGAGCTGAAGCTTTCTTT. Translated: CAISKGAEAFF.

This clonotype was found many times. The genes are TRBV5-6 and TRBJ2-3; 15 bases are shared with TRBD2. The trim removed 4 bases at V and 5 bases at J, leaving 11 bases unmatched. The CDR3 contains 18 residues. Germline values: CDR1 SGHDT, CDR2 YYEEEE. CDR3 in amino acids: CASSVPGTSGGIRDTQYF. In DNA, the CDR3 is TGTGCCAGCAGCGTCCCCGGGACTAGCGGGGGGATCCGAGATACGCAGTATTTT.

In its sample, this clonotype was seen many times. This sequence joins TRBV29-1 and TRBJ2-1; the match to TRBD2 covers 10 bases. The J segment lost 8 bases and the V segment lost 5 bases, leaving 9 bases of the junction unmatched. CDR1 and CDR2 from the germline V gene are SQVTM and ANQGSEA. The CDR3 is 14 amino acids. CDR3 residues: CSVQREGLRDEQFF. CDR3 bases: TGCAGCGTTCAGCGGGAGGGCCTTAGGGATGAGCAGTTCTTC.